This T cell receptor (beta chain) originates from a study of blood T cell repertoires in COVID-19. At the level of the study: The analysed material was cDNA or gDNA that came from T cells, B-cell-depleted T cells, or PBMCs.

Generated by immunoSEQ multiplex PCR, the TCRdb table keeps only in-frame clones and is missing some. Of just over 200,000 clones detected, 60% to 85% appear once; the ten largest clones hold approximately 6%. The germline CDR1 and CDR2 sequences are ENHRY and SYGVKD. The CDR3 has 15 residues. V trimming: 4 bases; J trimming: 4 bases; junction bases outside the gene matches: 2. This clone appeared once. Specimen: peripheral blood. The TCR sequence derives from a woman between 65 and 79 years old with acute or convalescent COVID-19. This chain uses TRBV10-3 with TRBJ2-2; 11 bases line up with TRBD1. For the CDR3, the DNA is TGTGCCATCAGTGCCGGACAGGGGGCCACCGGGGAGCTGTTTTTT. Its protein is CAISAGQGATGELFF.